This T cell receptor beta chain derives from a study of molecular identifiers for immune sequencing clone quantification. Study-level points and caveats: It was shown that clones above 20 RNA copies held over 97% of effector molecules, but under 1% in naive cells.

This CDR3 region has 14 residues. V lost 4 bases to trimming and J lost 4 bases, with 14 bases between them. The V gene's germline CDR1 is SGHKS and CDR2 YYEKEE (reference sequence). It was with previously described methods and listed TCR primers that bulk TCR libraries were made. Via MiXCR, TCRdb re-called the PCR reads, giving one row per CDR3 protein. The sample has more than 450,000 distinct CDR3 sequences, roughly 25% seen once; the top ten hold about 0.75%. To note about this clonotype: Its antigen is still unknown.

Sequenced input: naive CD8+ T cells from blood, with Jurkat cell RNA spiked in. The sample's subset: FACS-sorted CD8+CD4-CCR7+CD45RA+ naive T cells. V gene TRBV5-5 combines with J gene TRBJ2-5, with D perhaps matching TRBD1 (5 bases). The clonotype was recovered from a human donor in good health. Some libraries in this study had Jurkat cell RNA spiked in. For the CDR3, the DNA is TGTGCCAGCAGCGGGTGGCAGGGTCTAGAGACCCAGTACTTC. It encodes CASSGWQGLETQYF.